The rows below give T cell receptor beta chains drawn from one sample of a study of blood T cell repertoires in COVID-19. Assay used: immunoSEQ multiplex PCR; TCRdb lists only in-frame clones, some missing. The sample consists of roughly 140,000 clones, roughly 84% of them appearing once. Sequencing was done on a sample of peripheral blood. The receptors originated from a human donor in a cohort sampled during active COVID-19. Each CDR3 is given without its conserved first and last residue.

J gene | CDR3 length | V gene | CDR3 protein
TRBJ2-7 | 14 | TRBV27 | ASSSLTGSPPYEQY
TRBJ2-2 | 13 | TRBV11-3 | ASSIGHANTGELF
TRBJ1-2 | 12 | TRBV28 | ASSLSVTVNGYT
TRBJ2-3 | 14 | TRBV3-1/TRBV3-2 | ASSLTSGGVRDTQY
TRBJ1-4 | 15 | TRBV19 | ASTDPPGGARGEKLF
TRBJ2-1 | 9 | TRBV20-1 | SARDGRNRF
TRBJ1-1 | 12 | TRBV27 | ASRIDPGRTEAF
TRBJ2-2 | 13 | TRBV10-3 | AITEERLNTGELF
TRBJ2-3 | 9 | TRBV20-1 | SATGIDTQY
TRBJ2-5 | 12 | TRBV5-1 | ASSYGTTQETQY
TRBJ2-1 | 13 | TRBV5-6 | ASSSLRRGANEQF
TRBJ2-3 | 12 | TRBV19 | ASTLTGGTDTQY
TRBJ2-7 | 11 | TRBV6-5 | ASRRHEEYEQY
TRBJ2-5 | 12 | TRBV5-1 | ASRTGMQQETQY
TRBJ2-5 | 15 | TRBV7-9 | ASSSTTRQGRQETQY
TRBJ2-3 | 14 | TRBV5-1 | ASSWTPGDATDTQY
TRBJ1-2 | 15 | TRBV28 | ASTPGGPPEMYYGYT
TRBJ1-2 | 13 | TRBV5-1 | ASRVRDRVDYGYT
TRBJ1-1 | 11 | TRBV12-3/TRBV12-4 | ASSLSGGRGAF
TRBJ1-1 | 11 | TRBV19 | ASSSGINTEAF
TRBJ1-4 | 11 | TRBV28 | ASSPSEGGKLF
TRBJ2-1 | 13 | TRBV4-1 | ASSQVPHSYNEQF
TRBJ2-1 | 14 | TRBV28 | ASSSQTSGGYNEQF
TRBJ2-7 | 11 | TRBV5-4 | ASSLDRGHEQY
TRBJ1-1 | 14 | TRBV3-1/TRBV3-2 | ASSQFGQGLGTEAF
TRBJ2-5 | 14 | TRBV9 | ASRPGTSGARETQY
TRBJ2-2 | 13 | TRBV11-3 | ASSSGQDVTGELF
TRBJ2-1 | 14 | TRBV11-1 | ASSSSTSGGVREQF
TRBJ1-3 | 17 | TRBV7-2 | ASSFRDRGLASSGNTIY
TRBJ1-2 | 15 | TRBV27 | ASTPLTQGASVYGYT
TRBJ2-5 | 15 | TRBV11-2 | ASSLRPGLAGAETQY
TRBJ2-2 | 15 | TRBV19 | ASSLRDRQTNTGELF
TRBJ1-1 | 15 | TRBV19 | ASSIPQGLGFITEAF
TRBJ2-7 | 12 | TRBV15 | ATSPPGQPYEQY
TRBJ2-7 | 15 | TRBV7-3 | ASSLRGGLAANLEQY
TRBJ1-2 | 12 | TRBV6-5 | ASTGTGGANGYT
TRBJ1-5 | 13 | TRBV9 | ASSVDGGQGQPQH
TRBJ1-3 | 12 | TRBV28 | ASDDRGSGNTIY
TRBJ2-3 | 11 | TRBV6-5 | ASRDRVGDTQY
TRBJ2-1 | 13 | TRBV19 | ASSSPGRRSNEQF
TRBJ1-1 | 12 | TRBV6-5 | ASSSPGSNTEAF
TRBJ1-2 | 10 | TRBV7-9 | ASSLTGEVYT
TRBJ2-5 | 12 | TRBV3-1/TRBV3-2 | ASTRTAPQETQY
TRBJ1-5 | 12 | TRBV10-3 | AIKRGGENQPQH
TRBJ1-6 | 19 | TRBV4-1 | ASSQEVAGRKASSYNSPLH
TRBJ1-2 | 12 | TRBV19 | ASSLFRDSNGYT
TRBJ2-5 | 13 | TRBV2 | ASGNGGDLSGTQY